This T cell receptor beta chain came from a study of cytomegalovirus exposure and HLA in healthy donors. Study findings and constraints: Later analysis suggested most CMV-associated TCR beta chains were HLA-restricted. A later analysis showed that HLA-associated TCR beta chains had undergone more clonal expansion than equally common others. Because they were indistinguishable, some V segments, including TRBV6-2 and TRBV6-3, were excluded.

This CDR3 has 14 amino acids. Trimming shortened V by 2 bases and J by 1 base, and 8 bases separated the two germline ends. Germline V lookup: CDR1 SNHLY, CDR2 FYNNEI. About this clone itself: Its antigen remains unidentified.

A multiplex PCR was run with 60 Vbeta primers and 13 Jbeta primers. As originally analysed: Among the unique TCR beta chains that a later analysis counted, some 73 million in all, 9.5 million to 12 million were shared. Using immunoSEQ multiplex PCR, the repertoire was profiled, and TCRdb retains in-frame clones only, with some absent. V and J calls plus clone size are reproduced from that table; the DNA served to infer D and trimming. The sample has 110,000 to 150,000 clones; over 60% are singletons. The rearrangement joins TRBV2 to TRBJ1-1; no reliable D call. The origin of this receptor is a woman in her twenties or thirties in good health and CMV-seronegative. The material sequenced was PBMCs. DNA of the CDR3: TGTGCCAGCAGTGAAAAACAGTGGAACACTGAAGCTTTCTTT. Its protein is CASSEKQWNTEAFF.